The rows below give T cell receptor beta chains drawn from one sample of a study of T cell changes during pregnancy in multiple sclerosis. Clones were sequenced by immunoSEQ multiplex PCR, and TCRdb holds only the in-frame ones, with some missing. The data hold around 26,000 clones, with approximately 92% observed a single time. This specimen was CD8+ T cells from peripheral blood mononuclear cells, taken in the second trimester of pregnancy. The receptors stem from a female donor with multiple sclerosis, enrolled in a pregnancy study. The CDR3 runs from the conserved cysteine through the conserved F or W. A D gene is named only where the DNA matches it firmly. Clone size is given for some rows only: seen once, a few or many times, or a class if the clone is expanded.

v_call	j_call	clone_size	d_call	cdr3_nt	cdr3_aa
TRBV28	TRBJ2-7	NA	TRBD2	TGTGCCAGCAGTAAGCCCCTTGCGGGAGTCTACGAGCAGTACTTC	CASSKPLAGVYEQYF
TRBV10-2	TRBJ1-5	once	NA	TGCGCCAGCAGCGAGAATCCAGGGGCGCCTCTGGGGCCCCAGCATTTT	CASSENPGAPLGPQHF
TRBV28	TRBJ1-1	NA	NA	TGTGCCAGCAGTTTAACAAATATGAACACTGAAGCTTTCTTT	CASSLTNMNTEAFF
TRBV28	TRBJ2-7	once	TRBD2	TGTGCTACCGGGACTAGCGGGAGGGAGCAGTACTTC	CATGTSGREQYF
TRBV5-6	TRBJ2-1	NA	NA	TGTGCCAGCGAGACAAGTGCCGGGGATACATCTTGGGGCAATGAGCAGTTCTTC	CASETSAGDTSWGNEQFF
TRBV4-3	TRBJ1-4	NA	NA	TGCGCCAGCAGCCAAAGGGAGGGACTTCCCGACTCGGGACTGTTTTTT	CASSQREGLPDSGLFF
TRBV5-1	TRBJ2-1	NA	TRBD2	TGCGCCAGCAGCTTGACTGGACTAGCGGTCTACAATGAGCAGTTCTTC	CASSLTGLAVYNEQFF
TRBV19	TRBJ2-7	once	NA	TGTGCCAGTAGTATTCTTCCCGGGAGCTCCTACGAGCAGTACTTC	CASSILPGSSYEQYF
TRBV6-5	TRBJ1-2	NA	NA	TGTGCCAGCGCAAATTCCGGGACAACTTGGTACACCTTC	CASANSGTTWYTF
TRBV29-1	TRBJ2-7	NA	TRBD1	TGCAGCGTCCACTCGACAGGGAACGAGCAGTACTTC	CSVHSTGNEQYF
TRBV7-3	TRBJ2-3	NA	NA	TGTGCCAGCAGCTTATTTGGACAGCGCACAGATACGCAGTATTTT	CASSLFGQRTDTQYF
TRBV7-9	TRBJ2-3	NA	TRBD2	TGTGCCAGCAGCGTGGCTAGCGGGAGTAGCGCAGATACGCAGTATTTT	CASSVASGSSADTQYF
TRBV7-9	TRBJ2-3	NA	TRBD2	TGTGCCAGCAGCCTCCGGGGGGTTGGGGCCACAGATACGCAGTATTTT	CASSLRGVGATDTQYF
TRBV14	TRBJ2-7	NA	NA	TGTGCCAGCAGCCTACAAGCAGGATCTGCATACGAGCAGTACTTC	CASSLQAGSAYEQYF
TRBV29-1	TRBJ1-2	NA	TRBD1	TGCAGCGCTCTACAGGGGGGTGGCTACACCTTC	CSALQGGGYTF
TRBV5-5	TRBJ1-1	NA	TRBD1	TGTGCCAGCAGTGTGACAGGGAGGAACACTGAAGCTTTCTTT	CASSVTGRNTEAFF
TRBV29-1	TRBJ2-1	NA	NA	TGCAGCGTTGAGGTCTTAGCGTGGGGTGAGCAGTTCTTC	CSVEVLAWGEQFF
TRBV10-3	TRBJ1-5	NA	NA	TGTGCCATCAGTGAGTCTTTCGGTATCAATCAGCCCCAGCATTTT	CAISESFGINQPQHF
TRBV5-4	TRBJ2-1	NA	TRBD2	TGCGCCAGCAGCGTGGGACTAGCGGGATACAATGAGCAGTTCTTC	CASSVGLAGYNEQFF
TRBV6-1	TRBJ2-1	few	NA	TGTGCCAGCAGTGAGCTCGCGGGCTCCTACAATGAGCAGTTCTTC	CASSELAGSYNEQFF
TRBV28	TRBJ2-1	NA	NA	TGTGCCAGCAGTTTCTCACAGGTTCTCCCCTACAATGAGCAGTTCTTC	CASSFSQVLPYNEQFF
TRBV6-6	TRBJ2-3	NA	TRBD1	TGTGCCAGCAGTCCGGGGACAGACACAGATACGCAGTATTTT	CASSPGTDTDTQYF
TRBV7-9	TRBJ2-2	NA	TRBD1	TGTGCCAGCAGTCCTCAGAGGACAGGGACCACCGGGGAGCTGTTTTTT	CASSPQRTGTTGELFF
TRBV7-6	TRBJ2-7	NA	NA	TGTGCCAGCAGCTCTGCCGGGAGCTACTACGAGCAGTACTTC	CASSSAGSYYEQYF
TRBV27	TRBJ2-7	NA	TRBD1	TGTGCCAGCTCCTCAGGGGGCTCCTACGAGCAGTACTTC	CASSSGGSYEQYF
TRBV2	TRBJ1-5	NA	NA	TGTGCCAGCAGGATACGGGGGGCACATCAGCCCCAGCATTTT	CASRIRGAHQPQHF
TRBV5-4	TRBJ2-3	once	TRBD1	TGTGCCAGCAGCGACGGGACAGGGGGTGTTACGGATACGCAGTATTTT	CASSDGTGGVTDTQYF
TRBV11-1	TRBJ2-1	once	NA	TGTGCCAGCAGCTTAGCGCGGGGGCTTCACAATGAGCAGTTCTTC	CASSLARGLHNEQFF
TRBV27	TRBJ2-3	NA	NA	TGTGCCAGCAGAACCGGGACTCGCACAGATACGCAGTATTTT	CASRTGTRTDTQYF
TRBV7-9	TRBJ2-7	once	TRBD1	TGTGCCAGCAGCCAGGGACAGGGGATAGAGCAGTACTTC	CASSQGQGIEQYF
TRBV27	TRBJ2-7	NA	TRBD1	TGTGCCAGCAGCCCCCTGGTCGGACAGGGCCCCAACTACGAGCAGTACTTC	CASSPLVGQGPNYEQYF
TRBV6-6	TRBJ1-2	NA	NA	TGTGCCAGCAGGGTGATGGTGGGGGCTCATGGCTACACCTTC	CASRVMVGAHGYTF
TRBV5-5	TRBJ2-3	NA	NA	TGTGCCAGCAGCTTGGTTCGGGCAGATACGCAGTATTTT	CASSLVRADTQYF
TRBV11-3	TRBJ2-7	NA	NA	TGTGCCAGCAGCCTAACGGGGGAGAGCTCCTACGAGCAGTACTTC	CASSLTGESSYEQYF
TRBV6-5	TRBJ2-1	NA	NA	TGTGCCAGTGGCAGGGCCGGATACAATGAGCAGTTCTTC	CASGRAGYNEQFF
TRBV15	TRBJ2-7	NA	NA	TGTGCCACCAGCAGATCACAGGGTCGGGAGCAGTACTTC	CATSRSQGREQYF
TRBV7-9	TRBJ2-7	NA	TRBD2	TGTGCCAGCAGCTTAGGCGGACTAGCGGGGGACGAGCAGTACTTC	CASSLGGLAGDEQYF
TRBV28	TRBJ2-2	NA	TRBD2	TGTGCCAGCAGACCCCTAGCGGGGGAGAGGACCGGGGAGCTGTTTTTT	CASRPLAGERTGELFF
TRBV11-2	TRBJ2-7	NA	NA	TGTGCCAGCAGCTTGGAGGCCTACGAGCAGTACTTC	CASSLEAYEQYF
TRBV4-2	TRBJ1-2	NA	NA	TGTGCCAGCAGCCAAGCGGGACTCAACTATGGCTACACCTTC	CASSQAGLNYGYTF
TRBV19	TRBJ2-3	NA	NA	TGTGCCAGCTCTCCCGGGAGCCGTCTACATCATACGCAGTATTTT	CASSPGSRLHHTQYF
TRBV5-1	TRBJ2-1	NA	NA	TGCGCCAGCAGCTTGGTTCCGGGGACATCTTCTCTAAATGAGCAGTTCTTC	CASSLVPGTSSLNEQFF
TRBV7-9	TRBJ2-1	NA	TRBD2	TGTGCCAGCAGCGGGCGGGAGGACTCCAACAATGAGCAGTTCTTC	CASSGREDSNNEQFF
TRBV28	TRBJ1-1	NA	TRBD1	TGTGCCAGCACCCTGACAGGGGGCAGTGGCACTGAAGCTTTCTTT	CASTLTGGSGTEAFF
TRBV4-3	TRBJ2-3	NA	TRBD2	TGCGCCAGCAGCCAAGATCTAGCGGGAGGGCCAGATACGCAGTATTTT	CASSQDLAGGPDTQYF
TRBV28	TRBJ1-1	NA	TRBD1	TGTGCCAGCAGTCCCCGGACAGGACGGGACACTGAAGCTTTCTTT	CASSPRTGRDTEAFF
TRBV4-1	TRBJ2-6	NA	NA	TGCGCCAGCAGCCACCCCGTCACAGGACCAAGCTCTGGGGCCAACGTCCTGACTTTC	CASSHPVTGPSSGANVLTF
TRBV5-5	TRBJ2-3	NA	NA	TGTGCCAGCAGCTTGGCCGGGGGGCCAGATACGCAGTATTTT	CASSLAGGPDTQYF
TRBV6-5	TRBJ1-1	NA	NA	TGTGCCAGCAGTATAGGACAGAACACTGAAGCTTTCTTT	CASSIGQNTEAFF
TRBV28	TRBJ1-1	many	NA	TGTGCCAGCAGTTCGCTTCTTTTGGACAGTCCAACTGAAGCTTTCTTT	CASSSLLLDSPTEAFF